This TCR beta chain was found in a study of tumor-infiltrating lymphocytes in oesophageal squamous cell carcinoma. This clonotype was detected ten times or more. TCRdb itself ran the PCR reads through MiXCR, one entry per CDR3 protein. This table holds tens of thousands of distinct CDR3 sequences, 35% to 40% found once. The germline V gene has CDR1 KGHSH and CDR2 LQKENI. The length of the CDR3 is 14 residues. The junction had 3 bases not matched to a gene; V was cut back by 3 bases and J by 7 bases. The sequenced sample was esophageal tumor tissue. The source of this sequence is a male donor with esophageal squamous cell carcinoma. The rearrangement joins TRBV18 to TRBJ2-1, with 10 bases fitting TRBD1. This CDR3 is CASSPGQGMNEQFF. The CDR3 nucleotides are TGTGCCAGCTCACCGGGACAGGGGATGAATGAGCAGTTCTTC.